A single sample is the source of the 8 T cell receptor beta chains below, sequenced in a study of blood T cells in healthy people across ages. A J-beta primer mix and a sample-barcoded 5' primer were used in a second PCR of roughly 7 to 12 cycles. TCRdb passed the 5' RACE reads through MiXCR, listing each CDR3 protein once. Of about 400,000 distinct CDR3 sequences in the sample, approximately 52% were seen once. The sample consisted of blood. Receptors originate from a man aged 55 to 69 in good health.

The chain joins TRBV4-2 to TRBJ2-3; D may correspond to TRBD1 or TRBD2 (7 bases each). The ends were cut back, 1 base at V and 6 bases at J, with 20 bases in the middle. This CDR3 comprises 17 residues. Germline V gene sequence: CDR1 LGHNA, CDR2 YNFKEQ. In DNA, the CDR3 is TGTGCCAGCAGCCAAGCGCCAGTCAGGGGGGGTGGTGATACGCAGTATTTT. It yields the protein CASSQAPVRGGGDTQYF.

This clonotype occurred a few times. CDR3 protein: CSAASGMVTDTQYF. In DNA form, the CDR3 reads TGCAGTGCGGCTAGCGGGATGGTGACAGATACGCAGTATTTT. The rearrangement uses TRBV20-1 and TRBJ2-3, with TRBD2 identical over 9 bases. Germline assignment: CDR1 DFQATT and CDR2 SNEGSKA (reference sequence). The CDR3 is made up of 14 amino acids. After removal of 6 bases from V and 3 bases from J, the junction contained 7 bases not matched to a gene.

This chain connects TRBV30 to TRBJ2-4; D might be TRBD2 (5 bases). Between the trimmed V and J ends, which lost 3 bases and 6 bases, there was a span of 12 bases. The CDR3 extends over 13 amino acids. The germline gives CDR1 GTSNPN, CDR2 SVGIG (reference sequence). CDR3 residues: CAWRGGERNIQYF. The CDR3 nucleotides are TGTGCCTGGAGGGGTGGGGAGAGAAACATTCAGTACTTC. Looking up the rest from reference TRBV30 and TRBJ2-4 gives the full variable domain: SQTIHQWPATLVQPVGSPLSLECTVEGTSNPNLYWYRQAAGRGLQLLFYSVGIGQISSEVPQNLSASRPQDRQFILSSKKLLLSDSGFYLCAWRGGERNIQYFGAGTRLSVL.

This clonotype was picked up a small number of times. This chain connects TRBV28 to TRBJ1-2; the match to TRBD1 covers 7 bases. CDR3 length equals 14 residues. Unmatched junction bases numbered 8, after V lost 1 base and J lost 9 bases. Germline-derived CDR1 and CDR2 are MDHEN and SYDVKM. The CDR3 region is CASSLSLRQGRYTF. In DNA, the CDR3 is TGTGCCAGCAGTTTATCTCTCCGACAGGGCCGCTACACCTTC.

The chain joins TRBV5-6 to TRBJ2-3; the D gene is possibly TRBD2 (5 bases). Trimming removed 4 bases from V and 1 base from J, with 16 bases in between. Germline V lookup: CDR1 SGHDT, CDR2 YYEEEE. The length of the CDR3 is 16 residues. CDR3 sequence (DNA): TGTGCCAGCAGCGCAGACTACGCAGGCCGCACAGATACGCAGTATTTT. Translation: CASSADYAGRTDTQYF.

The V call is TRBV5-1, the J call TRBJ2-7; 8 nucleotides line up with TRBD1. J lost 2 bases, V lost 1 base, and 5 bases had no gene match. In germline, CDR1 is SGHRS, CDR2 YFSETQ. This CDR3 has 15 amino acids. The CDR3 sequence is CASSLIGTGPYEQYF. The CDR3 nucleotides are TGCGCCAGCAGCTTGATTGGGACAGGACCCTACGAGCAGTACTTC.

The genes are TRBV6-1 and TRBJ2-3; D call uncertain. Trimming pared 1 base from V and 2 bases from J, leaving 7 bases between. The CDR3 consists of 14 residues. The germline V gene encodes CDR1 MNHNS and CDR2 SASEGT. The CDR3 nucleotides are TGTGCCAGCAGTGAAGTAGGCAACACAGATACGCAGTATTTT. It yields the protein CASSEVGNTDTQYF.

The rearrangement uses TRBV24-1 and TRBJ2-5; D unresolved. V was shortened by 4 bases and J by 3 bases, with 8 bases between the two germline ends. This CDR3 comprises 13 residues. CDR1 KGHDR and CDR2 SFDVKD come from the germline V gene. The CDR3 loop is CATSEINKETQYF. The CDR3 region has the DNA TGTGCCACCAGTGAAATCAATAAAGAGACCCAGTACTTC.